The 21 T cell receptor beta chains listed next were all sequenced from one sample in a study of cytomegalovirus exposure and HLA in healthy donors. Data came from immunoSEQ multiplex PCR; TCRdb stores just in-frame clones and leaves some out. The sample includes 150,000 to 200,000 clones, 80% to 85% of them seen just once. The sequenced sample consisted of PBMCs. These receptors came from a woman under 40 in good health and CMV-seronegative.

The chain carries TRBV6-1 and TRBJ2-1, with 11 bases aligning to TRBD2. The CDR3 has 18 residues. Germline CDR1 is MNHNS and CDR2 is SASEGT. The V gene end was trimmed by 2 bases and the J gene end by 2 bases; junction bases not matched to a gene: 8. This CDR3 is CASSERASGGTPYNEQFF. In DNA, the CDR3 is TGTGCCAGCAGTGAAAGAGCTAGCGGGGGGACGCCCTACAATGAGCAGTTCTTC.

The rearrangement links TRBV19 to TRBJ1-1, with TRBD1 identical over 8 bases. V gave up 8 bases and J gave up 1 base; unmatched junction bases: 9. Germline values: CDR1 LNHDA, CDR2 SQIVND (reference sequence). The CDR3 consists of 15 residues. The DNA for the CDR3 is TGTGCCAGTGCAGGGGGCGGACTGGGGAACACTGAAGCTTTCTTT. Translating gives CASAGGGLGNTEAFF. Drawing the rest from reference TRBV19 and TRBJ1-1, the complete variable domain is DGGITQSPKYLFRKEGQNVTLSCEQNLNHDAMYWYRQDPGQGLRLIYYSQIVNDFQKGDIAEGYSVSREKKESFPLTVTSAQKNPTAFYLCASAGGGLGNTEAFFGQGTRLTVV.

The V and J genes are TRBV23-1 and TRBJ2-7; no clear D gene. TRBV23-1 is labeled an ORF, and its function is uncertain. The V and J ends lost 6 bases and 7 bases respectively, with 7 bases between them. The CDR3 has 10 amino acids. CDR3 protein: CASRTREQYF. The CDR3 nucleotides are TGCGCCAGCAGGACGAGGGAGCAGTACTTC.

The genes are TRBV27 and TRBJ2-1; D is possibly TRBD1 (6 bases). Deletions cut 3 bases from V and 9 bases from J, with 15 bases between. Germline V gene data show CDR1 as MNHEY and CDR2 as SMNVEV (reference sequence). The CDR3 consists of 14 residues. The CDR3 loop reads CASSLPTQGPEQFF. Written as DNA, the CDR3 is TGTGCCAGCAGTTTGCCAACACAGGGCCCTGAGCAGTTCTTC.

This chain uses TRBV2 with TRBJ1-1, with 8 bases fitting TRBD1. J was trimmed by 0 bases and V by 8 bases; bases with no gene match: 8. The CDR3 length is 15 residues. Germline CDR1 and CDR2: SNHLY and FYNNEI. CDR3 in amino acids: CASYPEDRVNTEAFF. The CDR3 DNA sequence: TGTGCCAGCTATCCCGAGGACAGGGTGAACACTGAAGCTTTCTTT. The full variable domain, with the rest looked up from reference TRBV2 and TRBJ1-1, is EPEVTQTPSHQVTQMGQEVILRCVPISNHLYFYWYRQILGQKVEFLVSFYNNEISEKSEIFDDQFSVERPDGSNFTLKIRSTKLEDSAMYFCASYPEDRVNTEAFFGQGTRLTVV.

This clone showed up just once. The chain employs TRBV5-1 and TRBJ2-5; the D gene is possibly TRBD1 (6 bases). Trimming left V 3 bases short and J 2 bases short, with 11 bases between. The CDR3 is 14 residues long. Germline assignment: CDR1 SGHRS and CDR2 YFSETQ. CDR3 amino acids: CASSSGDIQETQYF. The CDR3 DNA follows: TGCGCCAGCAGCTCCGGGGACATTCAAGAGACCCAGTACTTC.

The chain uses TRBV27 and TRBJ1-1; possible D gene TRBD1, 6 bases. CDR1 and CDR2 from the germline V gene are MNHEY and SMNVEV (reference sequence). The CDR3 contains 13 residues. Trimming removed 8 bases at V and 7 bases at J, with 17 bases between. The CDR3 region has the DNA TGTGCCAGCCCCGTTGGACAGCGACTTGAAGCTTTCTTT. This encodes CASPVGQRLEAFF.

V gene TRBV5-1 combines with J gene TRBJ2-1; 7 bases are a match to TRBD2. The CDR3 length is 16 residues. Germline CDR1 SGHRS, CDR2 YFSETQ. V was pared by 2 bases and J by 1 base, with 6 bases of the junction left unmatched. The CDR3 coding sequence is TGCGCCAGCAGCTTTTTTGTGGGACTATCCTACAATGAGCAGTTCTTC. It specifies CASSFFVGLSYNEQFF.

The chain employs TRBV30 and TRBJ2-7; 9 bases are a match to TRBD1. The CDR3 loop spans 13 amino acids. Germline lookup yields CDR1 GTSNPN and CDR2 SVGIG (reference sequence). The junction had 2 bases not matched to a gene; V was cut back by 3 bases and J by 2 bases. The CDR3 sequence: CAWRGDRAYEQYF. As DNA, the CDR3 is TGTGCCTGGAGGGGGGACAGGGCCTACGAGCAGTACTTC.

This chain links TRBV5-4 with TRBJ2-5; TRBD2 might be the D (6 bases). The V gene's germline CDR1 is SGHNT and CDR2 YYREEE (reference sequence). The CDR3 contains 15 residues. Trimming stripped 1 base from V and 4 bases from J, with 14 bases between. The CDR3 loop reads CASSLRGLARETQYF. As DNA, the CDR3 is TGTGCCAGCAGCTTGAGGGGCCTAGCGAGAGAGACCCAGTACTTC.

The chain couples TRBV5-1 to TRBJ2-2, with TRBD2 matching 7 bases. J lost 0 bases, V lost 1 base, and 3 bases had no gene match. Germline V CDR1 and CDR2: SGHRS, YFSETQ. The CDR3 contains 16 residues. The CDR3: CASSLSSGTNTGELFF. The CDR3 bases are TGCGCCAGCAGCTTGTCTAGCGGAACGAACACCGGGGAGCTGTTTTTT.

This chain uses TRBV19 with TRBJ1-5; a possible D gene is TRBD1 (6 bases). The CDR3 covers 14 residues. Trimming took 2 bases from V and 6 from J, leaving 11 bases between them. CDR1 LNHDA and CDR2 SQIVND come from the germline V gene (reference sequence). Here the CDR3 reads CASSITGQGQPQHF. CDR3 coding DNA: TGTGCCAGTAGTATAACAGGGCAAGGTCAGCCCCAGCATTTT.

The chain combines TRBV2 with TRBJ2-7; D ambiguous. V lost 4 bases to trimming and J lost 4 bases, with 8 bases between them. The CDR3 sequence is 12 residues long. Germline values: CDR1 SNHLY, CDR2 FYNNEI. The CDR3 loop is CASSGGSYEQYF. The CDR3 DNA reads TGTGCCAGCAGTGGTGGCAGTTACGAGCAGTACTTC.

This chain joins TRBV7-9 and TRBJ1-5; 8 bases are a match to TRBD1. V shed 6 bases and J 6 bases; nucleotides not matched to a gene: 4. Germline V gene sequence: CDR1 SEHNR, CDR2 FQNEAQ (reference sequence). The CDR3 consists of 13 residues. CDR3 amino acids: CASSLTGVQPQHF. DNA of the CDR3: TGTGCCAGCAGTTTGACAGGGGTTCAGCCCCAGCATTTT.

This clone turned up a few times. The rearrangement joins TRBV5-1 to TRBJ1-3; possibly TRBD1 for D (6 bases). The CDR3 is 15 residues long. The germline V gene encodes CDR1 SGHRS and CDR2 YFSETQ. Trimming stripped 0 bases from V and 2 bases from J, with 9 bases between. DNA for the CDR3: TGCGCCAGCAGCTTGGCGGCAGGGGCTGGAAACACCATATATTTT. This gives the protein CASSLAAGAGNTIYF. Drawing the rest from reference TRBV5-1 and TRBJ1-3, the complete variable domain is KAGVTQTPRYLIKTRGQQVTLSCSPISGHRSVSWYQQTPGQGLQFLFEYFSETQRNKGNFPGRFSGRQFSNSRSEMNVSTLELGDSALYLCASSLAAGAGNTIYFGEGSWLTVV.

The chain couples TRBV30 to TRBJ2-7; D perhaps matches TRBD2 (6 bases). Germline-derived CDR1 and CDR2 are GTSNPN and SVGIG (reference sequence). The CDR3 spans 14 residues. V lost 5 bases to trimming and J lost 2 bases, with 16 bases between them. CDR3: CAWGEEGGAYEQYF. The CDR3 nucleotides read TGTGCCTGGGGAGAGGAAGGAGGGGCCTACGAGCAGTACTTC.

The V gene is TRBV5-1, the J gene TRBJ2-4, with 12 positions matching TRBD2. CDR1 is SGHRS and CDR2 is YFSETQ in the germline V gene. CDR3 size: 15 residues. Trimming removed 3 bases from V and 8 bases from J; junction bases left unmatched: 6. CDR3 sequence (DNA): TGCGCCAGCAGCTCGACTAGCGGGGGAAGCCACATTCAGTACTTC. Amino acids: CASSSTSGGSHIQYF.

The CDR3 loop reads CASSLEWGGNSPLHF. The CDR3 DNA follows: TGTGCCAGCAGCTTAGAGTGGGGGGGCAATTCACCCCTCCACTTT. The chain links TRBV11-2 to TRBJ1-6, with D perhaps matching TRBD1 (6 bases). The CDR3 is made up of 15 amino acids. Germline loops: CDR1 SGHAT, CDR2 FQNNGV. The V end lost 0 bases, the J end lost 7 bases, and 10 bases lay between the germline ends.

The V call is TRBV15, the J call TRBJ2-7, with a tentative D call TRBD1 (5 bases). V was pared by 5 bases and J by 3 bases, with 17 bases between. The CDR3 is 15 amino acids. Germline CDR1 LNHNV, CDR2 YYDKDF (reference sequence). The CDR3 DNA is TGTGCCACCAGCGACGGAGACAGTACGATCTACGAGCAGTACTTC. Its protein is CATSDGDSTIYEQYF.

The chain employs TRBV7-9 and TRBJ2-2; D is possibly TRBD1 (5 bases). The germline CDR1 and CDR2 sequences are SEHNR and FQNEAQ (reference sequence). Trimming took off 5 bases at V and 3 bases at J, with 13 bases between the two ends. This CDR3 has 15 residues. CDR3 protein: CASSGTDRYTGELFF. The CDR3 nucleotides read TGTGCCAGCAGCGGTACCGACAGATACACCGGGGAGCTGTTTTTT.

The V gene is TRBV6-6, the J gene TRBJ2-1; maybe TRBD1 (5 bases). The CDR3 totals 16 residues. Trimming shortened V by 6 bases and J by 0 bases, and 15 bases separated the two germline ends. CDR1 and CDR2 from the germline V gene are MNHNY and SVGAGI (reference sequence). DNA of the CDR3: TGTGCCAGCAGCTTCAGGGTGGCCAGCTCCTACAATGAGCAGTTCTTC. Its translation is CASSFRVASSYNEQFF.